This is a list of T cell receptor beta chains from one sample in a study of blood T cell repertoires in COVID-19. Repertoires were generated with immunoSEQ multiplex PCR, while TCRdb's copy carries only in-frame clones and drops some. The data show 270,000 or so clones, 75% to 90% seen once. Sequencing was done on a sample of peripheral blood. These receptor sequences come from a woman between 35 and 50 years old who had recovered from COVID-19. Each CDR3 is given with its conserved first and last residue.

CDR3	J	V
CASSLGQPEETQYF	TRBJ2-5	TRBV5-5
CASSPPSVSSYNEQFF	TRBJ2-1	TRBV11-2
CASSLGDTPQFF	TRBJ2-1	TRBV7-3
CASSFSGAHNQPQHF	TRBJ1-5	TRBV28
CAITRDFQETQYF	TRBJ2-5	TRBV10-3
CSATAYNEQFF	TRBJ2-1	TRBV20-1
CATAARGRVGINEQFF	TRBJ2-1	TRBV19
CASSQETAGVYNEQFF	TRBJ2-1	TRBV3-1/TRBV3-2
CASSSASGNTGELFF	TRBJ2-2	TRBV13
CASSLTGRETQYF	TRBJ2-5	TRBV12-3/TRBV12-4
CASKKSGRNTDTQYF	TRBJ2-3	TRBV5-8
CASQRDWADTQYF	TRBJ2-3	TRBV12-3/TRBV12-4
CASSLGSSGSRETQYF	TRBJ2-5	TRBV7-9
CASSYGGIRTDTQYF	TRBJ2-3	TRBV6-2/TRBV6-3
CASSQGLTSGRTDTQYF	TRBJ2-3	TRBV3-1/TRBV3-2
CASSTTGEGEKLFF	TRBJ1-4	TRBV19
CASSESLPVSGNTIYF	TRBJ1-3	TRBV6-1
CASSQLRQAEQFF	TRBJ2-1	TRBV16
CASSARQMNTEAFF	TRBJ1-1	TRBV27
CASSFGQGPDTQYF	TRBJ2-3	TRBV6-2/TRBV6-3
CASSHRLASLGAQYF	TRBJ2-5	TRBV27
CASSFDVAGGVDTQYF	TRBJ2-3	TRBV3-1/TRBV3-2
CATSDSTGRNQPQHF	TRBJ1-5	TRBV24-1
CASSPLGQSEGVFPNYGYTF	TRBJ1-2	TRBV28
CASSHSLGGGGNQPQHF	TRBJ1-5	TRBV3-1/TRBV3-2
CASSLAGQGPYEQYF	TRBJ2-7	TRBV7-6
CASSNGLAHEQYF	TRBJ2-7	TRBV21-1
CASSLTGVNTEAFF	TRBJ1-1	TRBV19
CASSSGADNQETQYF	TRBJ2-5	TRBV3-1/TRBV3-2
CASSIGLHSYNEQFF	TRBJ2-1	TRBV19
CATDTGQTEAFF	TRBJ1-1	TRBV6-5
CASSLDSGTSSEQFF	TRBJ2-1	TRBV5-1
CASSVGGSIYNEQFF	TRBJ2-1	TRBV9
CASSLTVSYEQYF	TRBJ2-7	TRBV27
CASSQDRGRKAFF	TRBJ1-1	TRBV6-5
CASSDHRSNEKLFF	TRBJ1-4	TRBV2
CASNQRGAGELFF	TRBJ2-2	TRBV6-5
CASRNTRRQYF	TRBJ2-7	TRBV6-5
CASSPKRESRRTDTQYF	TRBJ2-3	TRBV27
CASSEGGGAETQYF	TRBJ2-5	TRBV6-1